A selection of T cell receptor beta chains follows, all from one sample in a study of blood T cell repertoires in COVID-19. Produced via immunoSEQ multiplex PCR; TCRdb's table is partial and in-frame only. This sample has over 150,000 clones; roughly 87% occur once, and the top ten carry about 7%. Sequencing was carried out using PBMCs or T cells enriched from blood (not recorded which). The receptors were gathered from a woman in her forties or fifties who had recovered from COVID-19. The conserved cysteine and the conserved F or W are not part of the CDR3 here.

len: 11; j_gene: TRBJ2-1; v_gene: TRBV12-3/TRBV12-4; CDR3aa: ASSRTRYNEQF
len: 13; j_gene: TRBJ2-7; v_gene: TRBV3-1/TRBV3-2; CDR3aa: ASSHLAGGPYEQY
len: 14; j_gene: TRBJ1-3; v_gene: TRBV6-5; CDR3aa: ASSYSFDSSGNTIY
len: 12; j_gene: TRBJ2-3; v_gene: TRBV30; CDR3aa: AWSVLGRTDTQY
len: 17; j_gene: TRBJ1-1; v_gene: TRBV4-2; CDR3aa: ASSQDWTRGQGVNTEAF
len: 11; j_gene: TRBJ1-5; v_gene: TRBV19; CDR3aa: ASSDRDNQPQH
len: 13; j_gene: TRBJ2-3; v_gene: TRBV6-5; CDR3aa: ASPPDYIYEDTQY
len: 7; j_gene: TRBJ2-3; v_gene: TRBV5-1; CDR3aa: ASSQTQY
len: 13; j_gene: TRBJ1-2; v_gene: TRBV29-1; CDR3aa: SVGSRDGSSYGYT
len: 11; j_gene: TRBJ1-4; v_gene: TRBV7-8; CDR3aa: ASSFTGSGKLF
len: 13; j_gene: TRBJ1-4; v_gene: TRBV19; CDR3aa: ASRSGGGSNEKLF
len: 13; j_gene: TRBJ1-2; v_gene: TRBV9; CDR3aa: ASSPVGTANYGYT
len: 15; j_gene: TRBJ1-6; v_gene: TRBV5-1; CDR3aa: ASSLEASQGARSPLH
len: 13; j_gene: TRBJ2-5; v_gene: TRBV7-2; CDR3aa: ASRSSGRAEETQY
len: 13; j_gene: TRBJ2-1; v_gene: TRBV11-2; CDR3aa: ASRPTGTAYNEQF
len: 13; j_gene: TRBJ1-1; v_gene: TRBV6-1; CDR3aa: ASSDRDRLKKEAF
len: 13; j_gene: TRBJ2-7; v_gene: TRBV7-2; CDR3aa: ASSLRTSGSPEQY
len: 14; j_gene: TRBJ2-5; v_gene: TRBV3-1/TRBV3-2; CDR3aa: ASSHRVAGIFRTQY
len: 17; j_gene: TRBJ2-1; v_gene: TRBV11-3; CDR3aa: ASSFPGQGLTSDYNEQF
len: 11; j_gene: TRBJ1-6; v_gene: TRBV10-1; CDR3aa: ASSDVGNSPLH
len: 14; j_gene: TRBJ2-5; v_gene: TRBV7-7; CDR3aa: ASSFVHRPNGILEY
len: 12; j_gene: TRBJ2-7; v_gene: TRBV7-8; CDR3aa: ASSLAPLVYEQY
len: 11; j_gene: TRBJ1-1; v_gene: TRBV6-1; CDR3aa: ASSEARGTEAF
len: 14; j_gene: TRBJ2-1; v_gene: TRBV7-6; CDR3aa: ASSRQSAGAYNEQF
len: 14; j_gene: TRBJ2-1; v_gene: TRBV3-1/TRBV3-2; CDR3aa: ASSLRTGLADNEQF
len: 12; j_gene: TRBJ2-1; v_gene: TRBV11-2; CDR3aa: ASSSPLGINEQF
len: 13; j_gene: TRBJ2-1; v_gene: TRBV9; CDR3aa: ASSVSGASYNEQF
len: 13; j_gene: TRBJ1-1; v_gene: TRBV7-9; CDR3aa: ASSPGRGENTEAF
len: 13; j_gene: TRBJ1-6; v_gene: TRBV11-2; CDR3aa: ASSLDRQSNSPLH
len: 13; j_gene: TRBJ2-7; v_gene: TRBV2; CDR3aa: ASSDRSGGLVKQY
len: 15; j_gene: TRBJ2-3; v_gene: TRBV11-2; CDR3aa: ASSQGLAGVSSDTQY
len: 11; j_gene: TRBJ1-2; v_gene: TRBV3-1/TRBV3-2; CDR3aa: ASSQDGGYGYT
len: 13; j_gene: TRBJ2-1; v_gene: TRBV7-3; CDR3aa: ASSPVTYPYNEQF
len: 13; j_gene: TRBJ2-7; v_gene: TRBV6-5; CDR3aa: ASSYSPSGTYEQY
len: 13; j_gene: TRBJ1-3; v_gene: TRBV7-2; CDR3aa: ASSYRDSSGNTIY
len: 12; j_gene: TRBJ2-4; v_gene: TRBV6-5; CDR3aa: ASSYGQGDGIQY
len: 11; j_gene: TRBJ2-3; v_gene: TRBV7-8; CDR3aa: ASSSHLTDTQY
len: 11; j_gene: TRBJ1-1; v_gene: TRBV12-3/TRBV12-4; CDR3aa: ASSLGVGTEAF
len: 10; j_gene: TRBJ1-1; v_gene: TRBV3-1/TRBV3-2; CDR3aa: ASSQVGPLAF
len: 11; j_gene: TRBJ1-2; v_gene: TRBV28; CDR3aa: ASSPTEFYGYT
len: 11; j_gene: TRBJ1-1; v_gene: TRBV12-3/TRBV12-4; CDR3aa: ASSFGQSTEAF
len: 16; j_gene: TRBJ2-1; v_gene: TRBV18; CDR3aa: ASSPVRQRGSSYNEQF
len: 15; j_gene: TRBJ2-1; v_gene: TRBV7-3; CDR3aa: ASSLLPSGGNYNEQF
len: 12; j_gene: TRBJ1-5; v_gene: TRBV6-5; CDR3aa: ASSNKDSNQPQH
len: 11; j_gene: TRBJ2-7; v_gene: TRBV9; CDR3aa: ASSVLQDSQQY
len: 14; j_gene: TRBJ2-7; v_gene: TRBV27; CDR3aa: ASSLFRTGGGYEQY
len: 12; j_gene: TRBJ2-1; v_gene: TRBV11-1; CDR3aa: ASSPQLDSNEQF
len: 12; j_gene: TRBJ2-3; v_gene: TRBV7-9; CDR3aa: ASSSRQGPDTQY
len: 13; j_gene: TRBJ1-1; v_gene: TRBV7-9; CDR3aa: ASSKGVQGGTEAF
len: 15; j_gene: TRBJ1-5; v_gene: TRBV7-9; CDR3aa: ASSFLSGSYSNQPQH
len: 13; j_gene: TRBJ2-1; v_gene: TRBV13; CDR3aa: ASSSRDRAIDEQF
len: 12; j_gene: TRBJ2-3; v_gene: TRBV5-1; CDR3aa: ASRIDYRTDTQY
len: 11; j_gene: TRBJ2-7; v_gene: TRBV7-7; CDR3aa: ASSPNPGYEQY